This TCR beta chain came from a study of blood T cell repertoires in COVID-19. Study-level background: Samples of COVID-19 (acute and convalescent) were obtained from the United States, Italy and Spain. The analysed material was cDNA or gDNA that came from T cells, B-cell-depleted T cells, or PBMCs.

Deletions cut 1 base from V and 3 bases from J, with 9 bases between. Germline V CDR1 and CDR2: LGHNA, YSLEER. This CDR3 contains 14 residues. As originally analysed: Using reference gene primer amplification, nucleated cell counts were estimated. Method: immunoSEQ multiplex PCR; TCRdb's copy keeps in-frame clones and lacks some. That table gives V, J and clone size, and the DNA gave D and trimming. The sample has some 60,000 clones; 80% to 85% are singletons. The chain uses TRBV4-3 and TRBJ2-5; D is ambiguous. Source material: peripheral blood. This clonotype was obtained from an elderly woman with active or convalescent COVID-19. In nucleotides, the CDR3 is TGCGCCAGCAGCCAAGGAACGGGTGAAGAGACCCAGTACTTC. This sequence encodes CASSQGTGEETQYF.